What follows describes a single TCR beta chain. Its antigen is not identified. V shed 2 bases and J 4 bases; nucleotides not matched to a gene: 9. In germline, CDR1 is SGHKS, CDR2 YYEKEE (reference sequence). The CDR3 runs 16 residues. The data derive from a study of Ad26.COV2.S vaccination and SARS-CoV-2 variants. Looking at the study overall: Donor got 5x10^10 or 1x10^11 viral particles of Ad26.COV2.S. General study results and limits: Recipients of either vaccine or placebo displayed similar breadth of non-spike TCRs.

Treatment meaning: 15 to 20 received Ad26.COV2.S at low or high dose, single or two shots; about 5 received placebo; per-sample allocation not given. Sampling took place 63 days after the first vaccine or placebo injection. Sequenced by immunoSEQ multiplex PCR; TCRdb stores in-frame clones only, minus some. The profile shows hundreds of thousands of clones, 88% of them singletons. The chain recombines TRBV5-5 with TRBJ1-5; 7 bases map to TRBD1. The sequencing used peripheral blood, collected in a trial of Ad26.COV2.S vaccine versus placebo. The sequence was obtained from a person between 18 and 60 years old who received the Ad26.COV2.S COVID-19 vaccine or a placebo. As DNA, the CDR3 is TGTGCCAGCAGCTTCGGTGACAGGGTAGGGAATCAGCCCCAGCATTTT. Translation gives CASSFGDRVGNQPQHF.